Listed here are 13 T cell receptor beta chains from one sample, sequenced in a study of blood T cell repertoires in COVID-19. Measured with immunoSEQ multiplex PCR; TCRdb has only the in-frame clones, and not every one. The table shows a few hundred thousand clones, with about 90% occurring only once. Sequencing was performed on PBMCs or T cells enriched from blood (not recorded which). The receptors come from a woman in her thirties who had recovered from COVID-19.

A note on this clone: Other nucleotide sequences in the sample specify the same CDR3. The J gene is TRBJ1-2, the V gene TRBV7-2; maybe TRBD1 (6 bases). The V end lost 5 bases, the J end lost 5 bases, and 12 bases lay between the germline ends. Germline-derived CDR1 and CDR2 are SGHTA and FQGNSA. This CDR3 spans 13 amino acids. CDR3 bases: TGTGCCAGCAGCCCCGGGCAGGGGTATGGCTACACCTTC. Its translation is CASSPGQGYGYTF.

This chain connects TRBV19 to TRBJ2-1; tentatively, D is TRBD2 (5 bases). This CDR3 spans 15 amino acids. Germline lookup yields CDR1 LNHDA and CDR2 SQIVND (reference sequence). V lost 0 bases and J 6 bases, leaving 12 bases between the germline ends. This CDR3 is CASSIEPVRGNEQFF. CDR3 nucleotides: TGTGCCAGTAGTATAGAGCCAGTTCGGGGCAATGAGCAGTTCTTC. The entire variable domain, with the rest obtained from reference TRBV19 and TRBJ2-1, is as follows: DGGITQSPKYLFRKEGQNVTLSCEQNLNHDAMYWYRQDPGQGLRLIYYSQIVNDFQKGDIAEGYSVSREKKESFPLTVTSAQKNPTAFYLCASSIEPVRGNEQFFGPGTRLTVL.

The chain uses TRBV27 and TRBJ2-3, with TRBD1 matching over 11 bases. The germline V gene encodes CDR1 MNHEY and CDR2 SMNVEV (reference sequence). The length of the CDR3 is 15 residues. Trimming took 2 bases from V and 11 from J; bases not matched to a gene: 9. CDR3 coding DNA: TGTGCCAGCAGTTTAGTGGGACAGGGGGGTTCGGTGCAGTATTTT. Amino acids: CASSLVGQGGSVQYF.

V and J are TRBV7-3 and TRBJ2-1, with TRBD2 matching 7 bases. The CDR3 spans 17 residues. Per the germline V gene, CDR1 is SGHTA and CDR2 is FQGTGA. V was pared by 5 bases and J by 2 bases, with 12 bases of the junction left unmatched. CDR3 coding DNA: TGTGCCAGCAGCCCGCACGGGTACAGCGGGACCTACAATGAGCAGTTCTTC. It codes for CASSPHGYSGTYNEQFF.

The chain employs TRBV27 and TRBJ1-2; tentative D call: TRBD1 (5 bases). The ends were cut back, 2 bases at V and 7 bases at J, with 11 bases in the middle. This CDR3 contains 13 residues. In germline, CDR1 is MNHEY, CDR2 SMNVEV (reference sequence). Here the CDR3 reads CASSLVGGGGYTF. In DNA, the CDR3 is TGTGCCAGCAGTTTAGTGGGGGGGGGTGGCTACACCTTC.

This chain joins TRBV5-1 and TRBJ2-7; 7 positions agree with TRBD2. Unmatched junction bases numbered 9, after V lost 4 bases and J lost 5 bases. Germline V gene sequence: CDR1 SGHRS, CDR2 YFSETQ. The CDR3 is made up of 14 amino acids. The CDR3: CASSGLGSGDEQYF. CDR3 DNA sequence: TGCGCCAGCAGCGGCCTCGGGAGCGGGGACGAGCAGTACTTC.

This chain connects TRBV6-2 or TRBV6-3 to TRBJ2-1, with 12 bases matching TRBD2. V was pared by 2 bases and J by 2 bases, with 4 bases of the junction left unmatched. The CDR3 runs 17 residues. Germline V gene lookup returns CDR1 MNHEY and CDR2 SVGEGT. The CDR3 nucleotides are TGTGCCAGCAGTTACCCTAGCGGGGGGGAAACCTACAATGAGCAGTTCTTC. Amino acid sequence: CASSYPSGGETYNEQFF.

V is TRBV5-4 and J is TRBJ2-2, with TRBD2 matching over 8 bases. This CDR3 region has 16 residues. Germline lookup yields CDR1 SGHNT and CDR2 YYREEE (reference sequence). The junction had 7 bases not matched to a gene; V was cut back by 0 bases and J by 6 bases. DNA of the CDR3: TGTGCCAGCAGCTTGGAGGGCGGGGGGCCGCCCGGGGAGCTGTTTTTT. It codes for CASSLEGGGPPGELFF.

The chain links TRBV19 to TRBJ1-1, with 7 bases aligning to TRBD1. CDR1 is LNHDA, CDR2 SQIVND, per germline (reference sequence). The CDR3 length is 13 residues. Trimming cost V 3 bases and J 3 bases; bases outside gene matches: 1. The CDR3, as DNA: TGTGCCAGTAGTATCACAGGGGACACTGAAGCTTTCTTT. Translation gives CASSITGDTEAFF. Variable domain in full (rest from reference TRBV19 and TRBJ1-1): DGGITQSPKYLFRKEGQNVTLSCEQNLNHDAMYWYRQDPGQGLRLIYYSQIVNDFQKGDIAEGYSVSREKKESFPLTVTSAQKNPTAFYLCASSITGDTEAFFGQGTRLTVV.

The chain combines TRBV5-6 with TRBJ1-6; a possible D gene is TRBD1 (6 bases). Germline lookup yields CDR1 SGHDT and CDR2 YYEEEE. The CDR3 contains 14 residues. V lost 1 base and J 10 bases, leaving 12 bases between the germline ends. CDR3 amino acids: CASSLWTVASPLHF. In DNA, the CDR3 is TGTGCCAGCAGCTTGTGGACAGTAGCCTCACCCCTCCACTTT.

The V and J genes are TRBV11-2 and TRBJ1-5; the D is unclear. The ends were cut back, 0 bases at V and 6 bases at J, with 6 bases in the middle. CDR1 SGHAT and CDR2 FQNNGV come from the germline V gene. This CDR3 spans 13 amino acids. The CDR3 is CASSLDRVQPQHF. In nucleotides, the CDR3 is TGTGCCAGCAGCTTAGATCGAGTTCAGCCCCAGCATTTT.

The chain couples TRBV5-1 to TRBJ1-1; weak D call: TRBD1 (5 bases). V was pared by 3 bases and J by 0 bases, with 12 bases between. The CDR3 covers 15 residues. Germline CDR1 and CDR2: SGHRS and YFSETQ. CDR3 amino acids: CASSSSAGMNTEAFF. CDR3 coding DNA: TGCGCCAGCAGCTCGAGCGCAGGGATGAACACTGAAGCTTTCTTT.

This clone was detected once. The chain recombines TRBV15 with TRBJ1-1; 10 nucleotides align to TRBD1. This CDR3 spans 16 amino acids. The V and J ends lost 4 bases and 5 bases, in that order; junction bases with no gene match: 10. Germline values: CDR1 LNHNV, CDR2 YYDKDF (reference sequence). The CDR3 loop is CATSIRQGALGTEAFF. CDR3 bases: TGTGCCACCAGCATACGACAGGGGGCGCTGGGGACTGAAGCTTTCTTT.